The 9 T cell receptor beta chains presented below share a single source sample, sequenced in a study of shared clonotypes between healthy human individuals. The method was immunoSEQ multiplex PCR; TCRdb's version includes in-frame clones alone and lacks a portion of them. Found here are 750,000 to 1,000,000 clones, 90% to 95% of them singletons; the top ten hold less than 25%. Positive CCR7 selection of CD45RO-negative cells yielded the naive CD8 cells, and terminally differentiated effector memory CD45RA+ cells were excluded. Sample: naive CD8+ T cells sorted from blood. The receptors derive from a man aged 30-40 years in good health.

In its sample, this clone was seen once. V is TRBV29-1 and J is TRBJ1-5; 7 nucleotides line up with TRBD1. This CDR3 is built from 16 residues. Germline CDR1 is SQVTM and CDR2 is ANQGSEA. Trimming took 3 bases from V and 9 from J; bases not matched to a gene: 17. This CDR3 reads CSVDRGMKGYERPQHF. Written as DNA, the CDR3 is TGCAGCGTTGACAGGGGGATGAAGGGGTATGAAAGGCCCCAGCATTTT.

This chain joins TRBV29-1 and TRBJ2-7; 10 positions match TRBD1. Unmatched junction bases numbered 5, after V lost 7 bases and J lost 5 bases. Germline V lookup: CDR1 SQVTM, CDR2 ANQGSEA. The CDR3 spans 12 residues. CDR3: CSAIGTGDEQYF. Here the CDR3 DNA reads TGCAGCGCGATCGGGACAGGGGACGAGCAGTACTTC.

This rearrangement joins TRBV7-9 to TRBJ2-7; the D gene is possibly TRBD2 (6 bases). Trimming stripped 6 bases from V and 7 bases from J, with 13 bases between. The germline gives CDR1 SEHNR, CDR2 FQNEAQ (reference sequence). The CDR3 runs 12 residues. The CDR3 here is CASSLDYPEQYF. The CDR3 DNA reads TGTGCCAGCAGTCTGGACTATCCAGAGCAGTACTTC.

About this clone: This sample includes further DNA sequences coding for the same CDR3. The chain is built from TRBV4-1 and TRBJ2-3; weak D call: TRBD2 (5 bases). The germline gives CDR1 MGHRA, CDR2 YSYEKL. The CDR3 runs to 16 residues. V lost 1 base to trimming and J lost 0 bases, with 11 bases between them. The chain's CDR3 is CASSQGSGGSTDTQYF. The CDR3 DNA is TGCGCCAGCAGCCAAGGGTCTGGAGGCAGCACAGATACGCAGTATTTT.

The CDR3 nucleotides are TGTGCCAGCAGTGAGAGTGCTAGGTCCTCCTACAATGAGCAGTTCTTC. Its protein product is CASSESARSSYNEQFF. The chain carries TRBV6-1 and TRBJ2-1; the D is unclear. Trimming shortened V by 3 bases and J by 0 bases, and 12 bases separated the two germline ends. The CDR3 is 16 amino acids. Germline V gives CDR1 MNHNS, CDR2 SASEGT.

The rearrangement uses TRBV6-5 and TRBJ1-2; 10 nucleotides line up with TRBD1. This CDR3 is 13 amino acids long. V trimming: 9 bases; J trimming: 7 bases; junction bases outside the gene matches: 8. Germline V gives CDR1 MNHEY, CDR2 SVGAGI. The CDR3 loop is CASRDRGYSGYTF. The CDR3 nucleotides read TGTGCCAGTCGGGACAGGGGATATAGTGGCTACACCTTC.

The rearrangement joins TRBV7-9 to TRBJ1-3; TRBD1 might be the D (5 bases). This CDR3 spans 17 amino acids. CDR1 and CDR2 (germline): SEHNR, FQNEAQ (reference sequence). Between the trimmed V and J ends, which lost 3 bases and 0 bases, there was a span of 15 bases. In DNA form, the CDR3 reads TGTGCCAGCAGCTTGATTTTGAGACAGCACTCTGGAAACACCATATATTTT. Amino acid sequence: CASSLILRQHSGNTIYF.

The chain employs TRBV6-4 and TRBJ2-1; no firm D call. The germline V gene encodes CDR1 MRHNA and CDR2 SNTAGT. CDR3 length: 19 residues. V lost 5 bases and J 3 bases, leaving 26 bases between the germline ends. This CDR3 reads CASSSPLGRFLSLYNEQFF. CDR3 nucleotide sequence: TGTGCCAGCAGTTCACCACTTGGACGGTTCCTTTCCCTCTACAATGAGCAGTTCTTC.

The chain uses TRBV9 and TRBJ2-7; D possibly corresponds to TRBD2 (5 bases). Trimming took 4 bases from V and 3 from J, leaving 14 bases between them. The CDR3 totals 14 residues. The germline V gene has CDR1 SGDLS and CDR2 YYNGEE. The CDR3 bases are TGTGCCAGCAGCATTTCTAGCTTAGGCTACGAGCAGTACTTC. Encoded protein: CASSISSLGYEQYF.